The 2 T cell receptor beta chains presented below share a single source sample, sequenced in a study of CD8 T cells in Susac syndrome. With random hexamers, about 0.5 to 1 ug RNA was reverse transcribed. MiXCR, applied by TCRdb to the immunoSEQ multiplex PCR reads, yields one record per CDR3 protein. The table shows 150,000 to 180,000 distinct CDR3 sequences, with 85% to 95% occurring only once. The sequenced material came from CD4+ T cells from PBMCs. These receptors all come from a human donor with Susac syndrome.

V and J are TRBV7-2 and TRBJ1-2, with TRBD1 as a possible D gene (5 bases). CDR3 length: 13 residues. V was trimmed by 5 bases and J by 0 bases, leaving 7 bases between them. Germline values: CDR1 SGHTA, CDR2 FQGNSA. CDR3 sequence reads: CASSPDTNYGYTF. The CDR3 DNA sequence: TGTGCCAGCAGCCCGGACACTAACTATGGCTACACCTTC.

This clonotype was counted between two and nine times. This chain connects TRBV29-1 to TRBJ2-3; 7 positions agree with TRBD1. The CDR3 is 12 residues long. Trimming at V came to 3 bases and at J to 5 bases, leaving 2 bases not matched to a gene. CDR1 is SQVTM, CDR2 ANQGSEA, per germline. CDR3 DNA sequence: TGCAGCGTTGATCAGGGGGTAGATACGCAGTATTTT. It translates to CSVDQGVDTQYF.